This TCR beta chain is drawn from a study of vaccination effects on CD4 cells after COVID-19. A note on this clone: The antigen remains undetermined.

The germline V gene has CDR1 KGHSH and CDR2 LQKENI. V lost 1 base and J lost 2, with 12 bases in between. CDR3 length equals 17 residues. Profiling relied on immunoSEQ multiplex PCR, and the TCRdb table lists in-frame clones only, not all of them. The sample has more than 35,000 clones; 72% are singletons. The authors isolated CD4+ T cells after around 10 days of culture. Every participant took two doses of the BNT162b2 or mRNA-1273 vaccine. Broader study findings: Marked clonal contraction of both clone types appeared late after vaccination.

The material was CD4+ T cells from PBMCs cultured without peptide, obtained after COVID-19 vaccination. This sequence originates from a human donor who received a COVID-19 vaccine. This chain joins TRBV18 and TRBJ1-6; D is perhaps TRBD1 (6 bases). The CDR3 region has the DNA TGTGCCAGCTCACCACTTTCAGGGGCCGCCTATAATTCACCCCTCCACTTT. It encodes CASSPLSGAAYNSPLHF.